Shown below are 3 T cell receptor beta chains from a single sample sequenced in a study of Ad26.COV2.S vaccination and SARS-CoV-2 variants. The sample's treatment: some 20 received Ad26.COV2.S at low or high dose, single or two shots; several received placebo; per-sample allocation not given. Repertoires come from day 63 after the first vaccine or placebo injection. The method was immunoSEQ multiplex PCR; TCRdb's version includes in-frame clones alone and lacks a portion of them. The sample records about 350,000 clones, around 88% being singletons. The sample consisted of peripheral blood, taken in a trial of Ad26.COV2.S vaccine versus placebo. These receptors were collected from a person between 18 and 65 years old who received the Ad26.COV2.S COVID-19 vaccine or a placebo.

This clone has only one observation. The rearrangement links TRBV30 to TRBJ1-1; D may be TRBD1 (5 bases). Germline V CDR1 and CDR2: GTSNPN, SVGIG (reference sequence). CDR3 length: 13 residues. The V and J ends lost 5 bases and 0 bases respectively, with 10 bases between them. The CDR3 DNA is TGTGCCTGGCAGGGTATGGTGAACACTGAAGCTTTCTTT. As protein: CAWQGMVNTEAFF.

The chain links TRBV5-1 to TRBJ1-2, with D possibly being TRBD1 (6 bases). Germline CDR1 reads SGHRS; CDR2 reads YFSETQ. This CDR3 has 14 residues. The V end lost 0 bases, the J end lost 4 bases, and 10 bases lay between the germline ends. The CDR3 here is CASSLGSTGYGYTF. The CDR3 DNA sequence: TGCGCCAGCAGCTTGGGCTCGACAGGCTATGGCTACACCTTC.

CDR3 amino acids: CASSLGDRGMRDEQFF. CDR3 coding DNA: TGTGCCAGCAGCTTAGGAGACAGGGGCATGAGGGATGAGCAGTTCTTC. V gene TRBV7-9 combines with J gene TRBJ2-1, with 8 bases matching TRBD1. V gave up 1 base and J gave up 8 bases; unmatched junction bases: 10. CDR3 length equals 16 residues. Germline lookup yields CDR1 SEHNR and CDR2 FQNEAQ (reference sequence).